The 11 T cell receptor beta chains presented below share a single source sample, sequenced in a study of cytomegalovirus exposure and HLA in healthy donors (dated 2017 in TCRdb). Receptors were amplified or captured by the immunoSEQ multiplex PCR assay. The multiplex PCR relied on a mix of 60 forward primers for TCR Vbeta segments and 13 reverse primers for TCR Jbeta segments. TCRdb's version of the immuneACCESS table is confined to in-frame rearrangements and falls short of the full clone set. An unresolved V gene accounts for under half of the shortfall where checked; the remainder is of unknown origin. Here the sample has more than 150,000 clones; 84% occur a single time. 0.25% to 0.3% of the sample goes to the ten largest clones. The sequencing sample was made of PBMCs. The source is a boy aged 10-17 years in good health and CMV-seronegative.

V gene TRBV6-1 combines with J gene TRBJ1-2; D gene ambiguous. The V end lost 3 bases, the J end lost 6 bases, and 8 bases lay between the germline ends. Germline V CDR1 and CDR2: MNHNS, SASEGT. The CDR3 length is 12 residues. CDR3 in amino acids: CASSDRLHGYTF. Here the CDR3 DNA reads TGTGCCAGCAGTGACAGGTTGCATGGCTACACCTTC.

The genes are TRBV4-3 and TRBJ2-6; 7 nucleotides line up with TRBD1. Trimming cost V 1 base and J 0 bases; bases outside gene matches: 15. The germline gives CDR1 LGHNA, CDR2 YSLEER. The CDR3 spans 21 residues. In nucleotides, the CDR3 is TGCGCCAGCAGCCAAGTAATTGTGGTGGGACAGCTAAACTCTGGGGCCAACGTCCTGACTTTC. Its protein product is CASSQVIVVGQLNSGANVLTF.

The rearrangement joins TRBV11-2 to TRBJ2-3; D is unresolved. Germline CDR1 reads SGHAT; CDR2 reads FQNNGV. Trimming removed 1 base at V and 0 bases at J, with 8 bases between. The CDR3 has 15 residues. CDR3 sequence reads: CASSLGLTSTDTQYF. CDR3 bases: TGTGCCAGCAGCTTAGGTTTGACTAGCACAGATACGCAGTATTTT. The full variable domain, completed using reference TRBV11-2 and TRBJ2-3, is EAGVAQSPRYKIIEKRQSVAFWCNPISGHATLYWYQQILGQGPKLLIQFQNNGVVDDSQLPKDRFSAERLKGVDSTLKIQPAKLEDSAVYLCASSLGLTSTDTQYFGPGTRLTVL.

The CDR3 here is CASRPGTSGRINEQYF. The CDR3 DNA is TGTGCCAGCAGGCCCGGGACTAGCGGGAGGATCAACGAGCAGTACTTC. V usage is TRBV27 and J usage is TRBJ2-7, with 15 bases identical to TRBD2. V shed 6 bases and J 5 bases; nucleotides not matched to a gene: 8. This CDR3 is built from 16 residues. CDR1 and CDR2 from the germline V gene are MNHEY and SMNVEV (reference sequence).

The chain recombines TRBV30 with TRBJ1-4; 9 bases are a match to TRBD1. The CDR3 consists of 13 residues. Germline CDR1 and CDR2: GTSNPN and SVGIG (reference sequence). With 7 bases clipped from V and 8 bases from J, the junction kept 8 bases outside the gene matches. CDR3 amino acids: CALNRGPGEKLFF. The CDR3 nucleotides read TGTGCCTTGAACAGGGGGCCTGGGGAAAAACTGTTTTTT.

The gene calls are TRBV25-1 and TRBJ2-6; possible D gene TRBD2, 5 bases. The V end lost 3 bases, the J end lost 1 base, and 13 bases lay between the germline ends. This CDR3 has 17 amino acids. CDR1 is MGHDK, CDR2 SYGVNS, per germline. CDR3 coding DNA: TGTGCCAGCAGTGACGGGGTCGGACCGTCTGGGGCCAACGTCCTGACTTTC. As protein: CASSDGVGPSGANVLTF.

The chain combines TRBV19 with TRBJ2-7, with TRBD2 identical over 11 bases. CDR1 is LNHDA and CDR2 is SQIVND in the germline V gene (reference sequence). This CDR3 region has 16 residues. Unmatched junction bases numbered 10, after V lost 5 bases and J lost 4 bases. DNA of the CDR3: TGTGCCAGTAGTCCCAGACTAGCGGGATCCGATTACGAGCAGTACTTC. This sequence encodes CASSPRLAGSDYEQYF.

The rearrangement uses TRBV5-1 and TRBJ2-5, with no clear D. V was pared by 5 bases and J by 2 bases, with 4 bases between. This CDR3 region has 11 residues. Germline V gene data show CDR1 as SGHRS and CDR2 as YFSETQ. CDR3 sequence (DNA): TGCGCCAGCAGACTTCAAGAGACCCAGTACTTC. As protein: CASRLQETQYF.

The chain combines TRBV7-2 with TRBJ1-6, with D hard to call. This CDR3 has 12 amino acids. Per germline, CDR1 SGHTA and CDR2 FQGNSA. Trimming pared 0 bases from V and 11 bases from J, leaving 5 bases between. The CDR3 DNA follows: TGTGCCAGCAGCTTAGCCTATGCACCCCTCCACTTT. Its translation is CASSLAYAPLHF.

The V gene is TRBV7-9, the J gene TRBJ1-5; D perhaps matches TRBD1 (5 bases). V gave up 5 bases and J gave up 5 bases, with 13 bases separating them. This CDR3 has 14 amino acids. Germline V gives CDR1 SEHNR, CDR2 FQNEAQ (reference sequence). The CDR3 DNA reads as TGTGCCAGCAGCGAGCAGGGTGCGGATCAGCCCCAGCATTTT. This translates into CASSEQGADQPQHF.

This chain connects TRBV30 to TRBJ2-7; D perhaps matches TRBD2 (6 bases). V was cut by 8 bases and J by 1 base, with 15 bases left in between. This CDR3 contains 13 residues. In germline, CDR1 is GTSNPN, CDR2 SVGIG (reference sequence). CDR3 sequence reads: CAGTLGPSYEQYF. DNA of the CDR3: TGTGCCGGGACTCTGGGGCCGTCCTACGAGCAGTACTTC.